This passage covers 17 T cell receptor beta chains from one sample sequenced in a study of shared clonotypes between healthy human individuals. Using immunoSEQ multiplex PCR, the repertoire was profiled, and TCRdb retains in-frame clones only, with some absent. This sample carries fewer than 850,000 clones, less than 95% of them seen once, and the ten largest clones take 30% to 40%. Sequencing was performed on memory CD8+ T cells from PBMCs. Subset: CD45RO+ cells pooled with CCR7-negative TemRA cells. All receptors come from a man younger than 35 in good health. Some clones in this sample may be carry-over from other donors' samples.

The chain is built from TRBV5-1 and TRBJ1-2; 7 bases fit TRBD1. The CDR3 is made up of 16 amino acids. Germline V gene data show CDR1 as SGHRS and CDR2 as YFSETQ. Germline trimming cut 3 bases from V and 7 bases from J; bases unmatched to any gene: 15. Written as DNA, the CDR3 is TGCGCCAGCAGCTCTGGAAGGGGACAGATCGTTGGTGGCTACACCTTC. It specifies CASSSGRGQIVGGYTF.

The table lists this clone with a count of one. The CDR3 sequence: CASSSGLAGFTDTQYF. In nucleotides, the CDR3 is TGCGCCAGCAGCTCGGGACTAGCGGGTTTTACAGATACGCAGTATTTT. This chain links TRBV5-1 with TRBJ2-3, with 12 nucleotides matching TRBD2. From germline, CDR1 is SGHRS and CDR2 YFSETQ. The CDR3 is 16 amino acids. V lost 3 bases to trimming and J lost 3 bases; unmatched junction nucleotides: 5.

The chain has TRBV13 and TRBJ2-5, with TRBD1 as a possible D gene (6 bases). The germline V gene has CDR1 PRHDT and CDR2 FYEKMQ (reference sequence). The CDR3 is made up of 17 amino acids. Trimming removed 5 bases at V and 2 bases at J, with 21 bases between. CDR3 DNA sequence: TGTGCCAGCAGCCCCACTTTCCCGGACAGCACTCAAGAGACCCAGTACTTC. It translates to CASSPTFPDSTQETQYF. Complete variable domain (other parts from reference TRBV13 and TRBJ2-5): AAGVIQSPRHLIKEKRETATLKCYPIPRHDTVYWYQQGPGQDPQFLISFYEKMQSDKGSIPDRFSAQQFSDYHSELNMSSLELGDSALYFCASSPTFPDSTQETQYFGPGTRLLVL.

V and J are TRBV9 and TRBJ1-2; 9 positions agree with TRBD1. Per the germline V gene, CDR1 is SGDLS and CDR2 is YYNGEE. Unmatched junction bases numbered 8, after V lost 3 bases and J lost 8 bases. The CDR3 is 14 residues long. The chain's CDR3 is CASSETGTGIGYTF. The CDR3 coding sequence is TGTGCCAGCAGCGAGACCGGGACAGGGATCGGCTACACCTTC. Drawing the rest from reference TRBV9 and TRBJ1-2, the complete variable domain is DSGVTQTPKHLITATGQRVTLRCSPRSGDLSVYWYQQSLDQGLQFLIQYYNGEERAKGNILERFSAQQFPDLHSELNLSSLELGDSALYFCASSETGTGIGYTFGSGTRLTVV.

The genes are TRBV2 and TRBJ2-5; D tentatively fits TRBD1 or TRBD2 (6 bases each). Germline assignment: CDR1 SNHLY and CDR2 FYNNEI. The V end was cut by 8 bases, the J end by 5 bases, with 21 bases between. This CDR3 has 15 residues. CDR3 DNA: TGTGCCAGCCGAAAAGCGACGGGGGCAAAGGAGACCCAGTACTTC. Amino acid sequence: CASRKATGAKETQYF.

As for this clone: This sample includes further DNA sequences coding for the same CDR3. The CDR3 loop reads CASSYSSGPEQFF. The CDR3 nucleotides are TGTGCCAGCAGTTACTCTTCCGGGCCTGAGCAGTTCTTC. V usage is TRBV6-6 and J usage is TRBJ2-1; D call uncertain. V gave up 0 bases and J gave up 9 bases, with 9 bases separating them. The CDR3 runs 13 residues. Germline CDR1 MNHNY, CDR2 SVGAGI (reference sequence).

The V gene is TRBV4-3, the J gene TRBJ1-4; no clear D. With 1 base removed from V and 5 bases from J, the gap between germline ends came to 14 bases. The CDR3 is 16 residues long. From germline, CDR1 is LGHNA and CDR2 YSLEER. The DNA of the CDR3 is TGCGCCAGCAGCCAAGCCTGGTCGGGCTTAAATGAAAAACTGTTTTTT. Its protein product is CASSQAWSGLNEKLFF.

The CDR3 bases are TGTGCCAGCAGTTACTCGGGGGGGAGCACTGAAGCTTTCTTT. As protein: CASSYSGGSTEAFF. The chain links TRBV6-6 to TRBJ1-1; a weak D match, TRBD1 (5 bases). CDR1 and CDR2 (germline): MNHNY, SVGAGI (reference sequence). The CDR3 sequence is 14 residues long. V shed 0 bases and J shed 4 bases, with 9 bases lying between them.

CDR3 region: CASRAGTGASPLHF. The CDR3 DNA sequence: TGTGCCAGCAGGGCTGGGACAGGGGCATCACCCCTCCACTTT. The chain links TRBV27 to TRBJ1-6, with 10 bases lining up with TRBD1. The germline V gene has CDR1 MNHEY and CDR2 SMNVEV (reference sequence). CDR3 length: 14 amino acids. J lost 10 bases, V lost 6 bases, and 6 bases had no gene match.

V gene TRBV7-2 combines with J gene TRBJ2-3, with D perhaps given as TRBD1 or TRBD2 (5 bases each). V was pared by 2 bases and J by 2 bases, with 14 bases between. Germline V lookup: CDR1 SGHTA, CDR2 FQGNSA. CDR3 length: 16 amino acids. DNA of the CDR3: TGTGCCAGCAGCTTAAATTGGGGGAGACCCACAGATACGCAGTATTTT. This encodes CASSLNWGRPTDTQYF.

The gene calls are TRBV7-8 and TRBJ2-1; 8 bases map to TRBD2. The ends lost 1 base at V and 6 bases at J; junction bases unmatched: 5. Per germline, CDR1 SGHVS and CDR2 FQNEAQ. The CDR3 is 15 residues long. In DNA form, the CDR3 reads TGTGCCAGCAGCTTAGGGACGGGAGGGGTCAATGAGCAGTTCTTC. This encodes CASSLGTGGVNEQFF.

The chain couples TRBV11-2 to TRBJ2-7, with TRBD2 matching 9 bases. This CDR3 has 14 amino acids. CDR1 is SGHAT, CDR2 FQNNGV, per germline. V lost 3 bases to trimming and J lost 3 bases; unmatched junction nucleotides: 3. This CDR3 is CASSFASGVYEQYF. As DNA, the CDR3 is TGTGCCAGCAGCTTTGCTAGCGGGGTCTACGAGCAGTACTTC.

This chain links TRBV10-2 with TRBJ2-7; tentatively, D is TRBD1 (6 bases). The CDR3 totals 13 residues. Germline CDR1 WSHSY, CDR2 SAAADI. The V end was cut by 8 bases, the J end by 2 bases, with 13 bases between. The CDR3 DNA follows: TGCGCCAGCCTCTCGTCAGGGGCCTACGAGCAGTACTTC. This encodes CASLSSGAYEQYF.

The gene calls are TRBV7-8 and TRBJ1-5; D remains ambiguous. The CDR3 is made up of 18 amino acids. V was trimmed by 1 base and J by 5 bases, leaving 21 bases between them. CDR1 is SGHVS and CDR2 is FQNEAQ in the germline V gene. The CDR3, as DNA: TGTGCCAGCAGCTTAGATCCCCGCAGTATCCCTTTCGATCAGCCCCAGCATTTT. This translates into CASSLDPRSIPFDQPQHF.

This clone was counted once. CDR3 in amino acids: CASSSENRYSNQPQHF. CDR3 in DNA: TGTGCCAGCAGTTCCGAGAACAGGTATAGCAATCAGCCCCAGCATTTT. This chain links TRBV27 with TRBJ1-5; weak D call: TRBD1 (5 bases). The germline V and J ends were trimmed by 4 bases and 0 bases, with 13 bases remaining between them. The CDR3 spans 16 residues. The germline gives CDR1 MNHEY, CDR2 SMNVEV (reference sequence).

The rearrangement joins TRBV5-1 to TRBJ2-7; possibly TRBD1 or TRBD2 for D (5 bases each). The germline V gene has CDR1 SGHRS and CDR2 YFSETQ. The CDR3 runs to 15 residues. V was cut by 0 bases and J by 3 bases, with 13 bases left in between. The DNA for the CDR3 is TGCGCCAGCAGCTTGGTTGAGGGACCCGACTACGAGCAGTACTTC. Its translation: CASSLVEGPDYEQYF.

V is TRBV28 and J is TRBJ2-3; D is perhaps TRBD2 (5 bases). This CDR3 has 15 amino acids. V lost 5 bases and J lost 2, with 14 bases in between. Germline V gives CDR1 MDHEN, CDR2 SYDVKM. The DNA of the CDR3 is TGTGCCAGCAGTCCAAAGGGTAGCGCCACAGATACGCAGTATTTT. As protein: CASSPKGSATDTQYF.